A selection of T cell receptor beta chains follows, all from one sample in a study of shared clonotypes between healthy human individuals. Clones were read by immunoSEQ multiplex PCR, and TCRdb kept only the in-frame ones, dropping some. This sample has approximately 1.5 million clones, with roughly 98.5% found just once. The sample comprised naive CD4+ T cells sorted from blood. All receptors derive from a man under 40 in good health. CDR3s include the opening cysteine and the closing phenylalanine or tryptophan. Fields, in order: J gene, V gene, clone size, D gene, CDR3 protein, CDR3 DNA. D genes are given only for firm matches. Clone size, where shown, is once, few, many, or a class for clones that have expanded.

>TRBJ1-4|TRBV5-1|NA|NA
CASSYRQSDEKLFF
TGCGCCAGCAGTTATCGACAGTCGGATGAAAAACTGTTTTTT
>TRBJ2-3|TRBV7-9|NA|NA
CASSLVVAPAYF
TGTGCCAGCAGCTTAGTTGTCGCACCTGCCTATTTT
>TRBJ2-2|TRBV14|NA|TRBD1
CASSQVGQGVFGELFF
TGTGCCAGCAGCCAAGTAGGACAGGGAGTGTTCGGGGAGCTGTTTTTT
>TRBJ2-1|TRBV15|NA|NA
CATSAGSAVTYNEQFF
TGTGCCACCAGCGCGGGTTCGGCTGTAACCTACAATGAGCAGTTCTTC
>TRBJ2-7|TRBV19|NA|TRBD1
CASSFRQGAYEQYF
TGTGCCAGTAGTTTTCGACAGGGAGCCTACGAGCAGTACTTC
>TRBJ2-5|TRBV5-4|NA|NA
CASSLSGALQETQYF
TGTGCCAGCAGCTTGAGTGGAGCATTACAAGAGACCCAGTACTTC
>TRBJ1-2|TRBV30|NA|NA
CAWVRDGISGYTF
TGTGCCTGGGTTCGAGACGGCATTTCAGGCTACACCTTC
>TRBJ2-7|TRBV5-1|NA|TRBD1
CASRSGTGPYEQYF
TGCGCCAGCAGATCCGGGACAGGGCCCTACGAGCAGTACTTC
>TRBJ2-1|TRBV30|NA|TRBD2
CAWSGGSSYNEQFF
TGTGCCTGGAGTGGCGGGAGCTCCTACAATGAGCAGTTCTTC
>TRBJ1-3|TRBV7-2|NA|NA
CASSLIRSGSGNTIYF
TGTGCCAGCAGCTTAATTCGTTCGGGCTCTGGAAACACCATATATTTT
>TRBJ2-5|TRBV25-1|NA|NA
CASSDNGPAGQQETQYF
TGTGCCAGCAGTGATAACGGTCCTGCGGGACAACAAGAGACCCAGTACTTC
>TRBJ1-2|TRBV2|NA|NA
CASSATAGYTF
TGTGCCAGCAGCGCTACTGCCGGCTACACCTTC
>TRBJ2-3|TRBV11-2|NA|TRBD2
CASSRTSGSRGTDTQYF
TGTGCCAGCAGCCGGACTAGCGGGAGTCGGGGCACAGATACGCAGTATTTT
>TRBJ2-1|TRBV5-6|NA|NA
CASRNREGYNEQFF
TGTGCCAGCAGGAACAGGGAAGGGTACAATGAGCAGTTCTTC
>TRBJ2-7|TRBV27|NA|NA
CASSLSPRGDYEQYF
TGTGCCAGCAGTTTGAGCCCCAGGGGCGACTACGAGCAGTACTTC
>TRBJ2-1|TRBV11-3|NA|NA
CASSFRRSGNHPNEQFF
TGTGCCAGCAGCTTCAGAAGGAGCGGCAATCACCCCAATGAGCAGTTCTTC
>TRBJ2-7|TRBV6-6|NA|TRBD1
CASSSRTGSYEQYF
TGTGCCAGCAGTAGCCGGACAGGATCCTACGAGCAGTACTTC
>TRBJ2-3|TRBV5-1|NA|NA
CASRRQGIADTQYF
TGCGCCAGCAGAAGGCAGGGTATCGCAGATACGCAGTATTTT
>TRBJ2-2|TRBV10-3|NA|NA
CAISETRTVDTGELFF
TGTGCCATCAGTGAGACCCGGACAGTTGACACCGGGGAGCTGTTTTTT
>TRBJ2-2|TRBV19|NA|NA
CASSDTGNTGELFF
TGTGCCAGTAGTGATACAGGCAACACCGGGGAGCTGTTTTTT
>TRBJ2-5|TRBV5-5|NA|TRBD1
CASSFRTGGFQETQYF
TGTGCCAGCAGCTTTAGGACAGGGGGCTTCCAAGAGACCCAGTACTTC
>TRBJ2-1|TRBV7-2|NA|NA
CASSLVDRGTGRAYNEQFF
TGTGCCAGCAGCTTGGTCGACAGGGGAACCGGGAGGGCCTACAATGAGCAGTTCTTC
>TRBJ2-3|TRBV18|few|NA
CASSPSSDTQYF
TGTGCCAGCTCACCATCGTCGGATACGCAGTATTTT
>TRBJ2-5|TRBV7-3|NA|NA
CASSLSVGETQYF
TGTGCCAGCAGCTTATCTGTGGGAGAGACCCAGTACTTC
>TRBJ2-7|TRBV5-1|NA|NA
CASSMTTNSYEQYF
TGCGCCAGCAGCATGACGACAAATTCCTACGAGCAGTACTTC
>TRBJ2-7|TRBV7-9|NA|NA
CASRKATGGNNEQYF
TGTGCCAGCAGGAAGGCGACAGGAGGTAACAACGAGCAGTACTTC
>TRBJ1-2|TRBV10-3|NA|NA
CAISPGGGYGYTF
TGTGCCATCAGTCCAGGAGGCGGGTATGGCTACACCTTC
>TRBJ1-2|TRBV5-1|NA|NA
CASTQLLGSYYGYTF
TGCGCCAGCACCCAGCTCTTAGGGAGCTACTATGGCTACACCTTC
>TRBJ1-6|TRBV7-8|NA|NA
CASSPNRDNSPLHF
TGTGCCAGCAGCCCTAACAGGGATAATTCACCCCTCCACTTT
>TRBJ2-5|TRBV7-3|NA|TRBD2
CASSWTSRETQYF
TGTGCCAGCAGCTGGACTAGCCGAGAGACCCAGTACTTC
>TRBJ2-1|TRBV2|once|NA
CASRGHLSSYNEQFF
TGTGCCAGCAGGGGACACCTGAGCTCCTACAATGAGCAGTTCTTC
>TRBJ2-7|TRBV4-2|NA|TRBD2
CASSQDHFSGRVSGEQYF
TGTGCCAGCAGCCAAGATCACTTTAGCGGGAGGGTGTCGGGTGAGCAGTACTTC
>TRBJ1-2|TRBV6-4|NA|NA
CASSDGGGYTF
TGTGCCAGCAGTGACGGCGGTGGCTACACCTTC